This T cell receptor (beta chain) was observed in a study of T cells in tuberculosis. Cells were sorted from thawed PBMC rested overnight and stained with GMM-loaded CD1B tetramer, viability dye and anti-CD3. CD1B tetramers were loaded with Rhodococcus equi-derived C32 glucose monomycolate. Tetramer-negative cells, approximately 90,000 per donor, were also sorted. The method was immunoSEQ multiplex PCR; TCRdb's version includes in-frame clones alone and lacks a portion of them. The table lists tens of thousands of clones, approximately 90% of them singletons. Per the germline V gene, CDR1 is SEHNR and CDR2 is FQNEAQ (reference sequence). The ends lost 4 bases at V and 3 bases at J; junction bases unmatched: 8. The length of the CDR3 is 16 residues. Study-wide results and limits: Some low-affinity tetramer-binding T cells may be absent from this sample.

Sequencing input: CD1b-GMM tetramer-negative cells sorted from PBMCs. The chain joins TRBV7-9 to TRBJ2-2; 7 bases map to TRBD2. The receptor was derived from an adult woman with latent tuberculosis. The DNA for the CDR3 is TGTGCCAGCAGCTCTCCGGGGGGAGGGGACACCGGGGAGCTGTTTTTT. It specifies CASSSPGGGDTGELFF.